The T cell receptor beta chain described here comes from a study of Ad26.COV2.S vaccination and SARS-CoV-2 variants. Profiling relied on immunoSEQ multiplex PCR, and the TCRdb table lists in-frame clones only, not all of them. The data contain a few hundred thousand clones, 80% to 95% of them seen just once; the ten biggest clones take up more than 3.5%. Treatment in this sample: over 15 received Ad26.COV2.S at low or high dose, single or two shots; five or six received placebo; per-sample allocation not given. The investigators took samples on day 63 after the first vaccine or placebo injection. As its vector, the vaccine had Ad26, which expressed Wuhan-strain SARS-CoV-2 spike. The CDR3 consists of 16 residues. The germline V gene encodes CDR1 MNHNY and CDR2 SVGAGI (reference sequence). Trimming cost V 8 bases and J 4 bases, with 23 bases left between them. Notes on this clone: The antigen is not known.

Findings of the study overall: Breadth of non-spike TCRs did not differ between vaccinees and placebo recipients. Researchers cautioned that TCR breadth and depth analyses may have underestimated total T cell responses. Vaccinees showed greater spike-specific TCR breadth than placebo recipients.

This chain uses TRBV6-6 with TRBJ1-2; tentative D call: TRBD1 (5 bases). The specimen was peripheral blood, collected in a trial of Ad26.COV2.S vaccine versus placebo. The receptor was isolated from a person aged 18-65 years who received the Ad26.COV2.S COVID-19 vaccine or a placebo. CDR3 amino acids: CASVNDGTENFYGYTF. DNA of the CDR3: TGTGCCAGCGTAAACGACGGGACGGAGAACTTCTATGGCTACACCTTC.